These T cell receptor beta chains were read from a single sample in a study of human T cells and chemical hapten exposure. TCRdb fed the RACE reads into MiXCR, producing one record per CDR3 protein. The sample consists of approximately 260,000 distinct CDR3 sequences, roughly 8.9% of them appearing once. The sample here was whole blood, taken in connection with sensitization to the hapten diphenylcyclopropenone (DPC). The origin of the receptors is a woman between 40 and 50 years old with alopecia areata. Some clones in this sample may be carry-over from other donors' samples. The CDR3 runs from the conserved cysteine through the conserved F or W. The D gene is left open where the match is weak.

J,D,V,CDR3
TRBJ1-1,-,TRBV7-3,CASSPGMNTEAFF
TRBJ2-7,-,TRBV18,CASSPGGSGTVTYEQYF
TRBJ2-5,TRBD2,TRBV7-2,CASSGRMETQYF
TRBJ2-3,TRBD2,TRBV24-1,CATSDSRLADTDTQYF
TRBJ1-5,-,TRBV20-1,CSARVSDYSNQPQHF
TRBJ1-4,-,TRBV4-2,CASSQGTANEKLFF
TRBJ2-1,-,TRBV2,CASSGQIKNEQFF
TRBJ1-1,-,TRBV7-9,CASSLEGTANTEAFF
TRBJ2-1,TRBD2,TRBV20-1,CSAPLAGLNEQFF
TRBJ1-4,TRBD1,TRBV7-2,CASSLPGTGGEKLFF
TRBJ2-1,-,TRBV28,CASRMGLTNEQFF
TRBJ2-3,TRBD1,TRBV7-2,CASSLGTGLGTDTQYF
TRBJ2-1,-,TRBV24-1,CATPTEGRVPYNEQFF
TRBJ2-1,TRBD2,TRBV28,CASKTGTSFNEQFF
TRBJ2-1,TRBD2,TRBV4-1,CASSQRSGTSGRSTYNEQFF
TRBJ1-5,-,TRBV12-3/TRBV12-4,CASSLRNSPNQPQHF
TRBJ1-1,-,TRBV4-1,CASSQVFRENTEAFF
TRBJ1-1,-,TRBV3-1,CASSQGLSMNTEAFF
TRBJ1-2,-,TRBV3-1,CASSPEGRFNYGYTF
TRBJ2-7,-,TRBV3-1,CASSQTLGPSYEQYF
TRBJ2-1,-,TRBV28,CASSYRGAPYNEQFF
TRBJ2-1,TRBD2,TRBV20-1,CSARDPGLAGGSYNEQFF
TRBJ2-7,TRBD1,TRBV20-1,CSGFEPGGSYEQYF
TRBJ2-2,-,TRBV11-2,CASSWGRSALRRDTGELFF
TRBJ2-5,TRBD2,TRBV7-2,CASSFTSGAQETQYF
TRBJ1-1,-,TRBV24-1,CATSQGYHTEAFF
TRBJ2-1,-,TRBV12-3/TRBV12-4,CASSSAPYNEQFF
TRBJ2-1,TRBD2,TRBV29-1,CSVVRLAGGNEQFF
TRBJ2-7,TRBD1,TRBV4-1,CASSQDVGTGRDEQYF
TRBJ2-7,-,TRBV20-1,CSARDWAYEQYF
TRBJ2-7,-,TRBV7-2,CASSLVGRHRDGSYEQYF
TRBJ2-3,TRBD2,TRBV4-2,CASSQESSGSLADTQYF
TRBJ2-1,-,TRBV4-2,CASSNRDGTNEQFF
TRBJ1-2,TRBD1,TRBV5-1,CASSLWTGGGYGYTF
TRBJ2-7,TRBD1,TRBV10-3,CAISEGTGGFEQYF
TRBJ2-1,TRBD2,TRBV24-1,CATSDFSSGRSNEQFF
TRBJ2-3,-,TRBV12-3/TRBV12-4,CASSSTVIGDTQYF
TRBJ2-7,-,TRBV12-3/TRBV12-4,CASSLAGAGDYEQYF
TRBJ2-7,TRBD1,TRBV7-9,CASSLVGTGNYEQYF
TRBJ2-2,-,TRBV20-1,CSASRRGTGELFF
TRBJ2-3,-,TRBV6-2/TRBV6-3,CASSYSKGSGPYTDTQYF
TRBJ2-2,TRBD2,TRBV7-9,CASSLWTSGRRELFF
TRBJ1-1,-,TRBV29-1,CSVDRGNTEAFF
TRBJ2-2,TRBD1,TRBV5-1,CASSRGQGSNTGELFF
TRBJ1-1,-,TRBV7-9,CASSARGDLNTEAFF
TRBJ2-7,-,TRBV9,CASSVVPSYEQYF
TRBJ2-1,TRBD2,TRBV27,CASSIAGAYNEQFF
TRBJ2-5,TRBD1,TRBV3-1,CASSQEPPGTGYEETQYF